Shown below are 31 T cell receptor beta chains from a single sample sequenced in a study of control samples from healthy donors and cancer patients. The data were produced by immunoSEQ multiplex PCR, yet TCRdb's version contains in-frame clones alone and is incomplete. Here the sample spans roughly 170,000 clones, 85% to 95% being singletons. The sequenced material came from blood. The receptors come from a woman in her fifties or sixties in good health.

The chain uses TRBV30 and TRBJ1-1; TRBD1 is a possible D gene (5 bases). The V gene's germline CDR1 is GTSNPN and CDR2 SVGIG (reference sequence). With 8 bases removed from V and 0 bases from J, the gap between germline ends came to 19 bases. This CDR3 is built from 15 residues. The CDR3 region is CAGKKGPLLNTEAFF. CDR3 DNA sequence: TGTGCCGGGAAAAAGGGACCGCTTTTGAACACTGAAGCTTTCTTT.

The DNA of the CDR3 is TGTGCCAGCTCCAGCGGGGATGTCTACGAGCAGTACTTC. It yields the protein CASSSGDVYEQYF. The V gene is TRBV9, the J gene TRBJ2-7; 7 bases are a match to TRBD2. J gave up 3 bases and V 7 bases, and 7 bases lay outside the gene matches. The CDR3 length is 13 residues. Germline V lookup: CDR1 SGDLS, CDR2 YYNGEE.

This clone is a singleton in its sample. The chain joins TRBV19 to TRBJ2-2; TRBD1 might be the D (6 bases). Deletions cut 10 bases from V and 1 base from J, with 13 bases between. The CDR3 contains 14 residues. Germline V gene data show CDR1 as LNHDA and CDR2 as SQIVND (reference sequence). The CDR3 here is CATTGTRNTGELFF. The CDR3 DNA reads TGTGCCACAACCGGGACAAGGAACACCGGGGAGCTGTTTTTT.

This rearrangement joins TRBV27 to TRBJ1-5; 11 bases fit TRBD1. This CDR3 has 16 amino acids. Germline trimming cut 6 bases from V and 5 bases from J; bases unmatched to any gene: 9. CDR1 MNHEY and CDR2 SMNVEV come from the germline V gene (reference sequence). CDR3 DNA: TGTGCCAGCAGCCAGGGGACAGGGGGAGGCTATCAGCCCCAGCATTTT. This sequence encodes CASSQGTGGGYQPQHF.

CDR3 sequence: CASSTGTGDTGELFF. CDR3 bases: TGTGCCAGCAGCACCGGGACAGGGGACACCGGGGAGCTGTTTTTT. The rearrangement joins TRBV11-3 to TRBJ2-2, with 10 bases fitting TRBD1. Looked up from germline, CDR1 is SGHNT and CDR2 is YENEEA. The J segment lost 3 bases and the V segment lost 5 bases, leaving 3 bases of the junction unmatched. This CDR3 is built from 15 residues.

V usage is TRBV2 and J usage is TRBJ1-1; weak D call: TRBD1 (6 bases). The CDR3 contains 14 residues. With 6 bases removed from V and 0 bases from J, the gap between germline ends came to 11 bases. CDR1 SNHLY and CDR2 FYNNEI come from the germline V gene. The CDR3 reads CASRRTALNTEAFF. The CDR3 DNA reads TGTGCCAGCAGACGGACAGCCTTGAACACTGAAGCTTTCTTT.

The chain employs TRBV19 and TRBJ1-5; D gene ambiguous. The V gene's germline CDR1 is LNHDA and CDR2 SQIVND (reference sequence). This CDR3 spans 16 amino acids. V shed 6 bases and J shed 1 base, with 16 bases lying between them. For the CDR3, the DNA is TGTGCCAGTAGCTCGCTTGTAGGAGGAAGCAATCAGCCCCAGCATTTT. Its translation is CASSSLVGGSNQPQHF.

V usage is TRBV7-2 and J usage is TRBJ2-7; the D call may be TRBD1 or TRBD2 (7 bases each). There are 16 residues in the CDR3. CDR1 and CDR2 from the germline V gene are SGHTA and FQGNSA. V lost 0 bases and J lost 4, with 16 bases in between. Written as DNA, the CDR3 is TGTGCCAGCAGCTTAGCGTGGGCAGGGGGAGGGTACGAGCAGTACTTC. Its protein is CASSLAWAGGGYEQYF.

This clone was counted a single time. This sequence joins TRBV3-1 (or the pseudogene TRBV3-2) and TRBJ1-2, with TRBD1 identical over 9 bases. The trim removed 3 bases at V and 8 bases at J, leaving 4 bases unmatched. Germline CDR1 LGHDT, CDR2 YNNKEL (reference sequence). There are 13 residues in the CDR3. The CDR3 sequence is CASSHRTGEGYTF. CDR3 sequence (DNA): TGTGCCAGCAGCCACCGGACAGGGGAAGGCTACACCTTC.

The rearrangement uses TRBV6-5 and TRBJ1-1; 10 nucleotides agree with TRBD1. With V trimmed by 10 bases and J by 3 bases, 8 bases remained unmatched. Germline CDR1 MNHEY, CDR2 SVGAGI. The CDR3 is made up of 14 amino acids. The CDR3 region is CATRDRGSDTEAFF. The CDR3 DNA reads as TGTGCCACCAGGGACAGGGGATCGGACACTGAAGCTTTCTTT.

Of note for this clone: Other DNA sequences of this sample code for an identical CDR3. The chain links TRBV6-2 or TRBV6-3 to TRBJ1-5; D gene ambiguous. The CDR3 length is 14 residues. Trimming took off 0 bases at V and 4 bases at J, with 7 bases between the two ends. Germline CDR1 and CDR2: MNHEY and SVGEGT. The CDR3 nucleotides read TGTGCCAGCAGTTACTCGACTGGAAATCAGCCCCAGCATTTT. This translates into CASSYSTGNQPQHF.

In DNA, the CDR3 is TGTGCCAGCAGCTTAGTTACTGTGGGATTGAACACTGAAGCTTTCTTT. It translates to CASSLVTVGLNTEAFF. The chain couples TRBV7-9 to TRBJ1-1; D uncertain. Germline loops: CDR1 SEHNR, CDR2 FQNEAQ (reference sequence). This CDR3 spans 16 amino acids. Trimming took off 1 base at V and 0 bases at J, with 12 bases between the two ends.

The V and J genes are TRBV7-9 and TRBJ2-3, with D possibly matching TRBD2 (6 bases). The V end was cut by 5 bases, the J end by 5 bases, with 17 bases between. The CDR3 length is 15 residues. Germline loops: CDR1 SEHNR, CDR2 FQNEAQ (reference sequence). CDR3 DNA: TGTGCCAGCAGCCAAGAGGCTGGGGGGAAAGATACGCAGTATTTT. Translated, it gives CASSQEAGGKDTQYF.

V and J are TRBV4-3 and TRBJ1-1; 7 bases agree with TRBD1. The CDR3 covers 14 residues. Germline-derived CDR1 and CDR2 are LGHNA and YSLEER. With 0 bases clipped from V and 8 bases from J, the junction kept 6 bases outside the gene matches. The CDR3 DNA reads TGCGCCAGCAGCCAAGAGAGTAGGGGGCGAGAAGCTTTCTTT. It encodes CASSQESRGREAFF.

This clone is a singleton in its sample. The V and J genes are TRBV7-6 and TRBJ2-7; D possibly uses TRBD1 or TRBD2 (6 bases each). The CDR3 length is 13 residues. V lost 8 bases to trimming and J lost 3 bases, with 14 bases between them. Per the germline V gene, CDR1 is SGHVS and CDR2 is FNYEAQ. CDR3 sequence (DNA): TGTGCCAGCGGAGGGGGTGACCACTACGAGCAGTACTTC. This translates into CASGGGDHYEQYF.

The CDR3 protein is CASSQDGPTTNEKLFF. The CDR3 coding sequence is TGTGCCAGCAGCCAAGATGGGCCTACAACTAATGAAAAACTGTTTTTT. V usage is TRBV4-2 and J usage is TRBJ1-4; no firm D call. This CDR3 has 16 amino acids. The V end lost 0 bases, the J end lost 0 bases, and 8 bases lay between the germline ends. The V gene's germline CDR1 is LGHNA and CDR2 YNFKEQ.

This rearrangement joins TRBV28 to TRBJ1-4; 9 bases fit TRBD1. From germline, CDR1 is MDHEN and CDR2 SYDVKM. The length of the CDR3 is 16 residues. Trimming took 2 bases from V and 6 from J; bases not matched to a gene: 7. CDR3: CASSLLGTGIHEKLFF. DNA for the CDR3: TGTGCCAGCAGTTTACTAGGGACAGGGATACATGAAAAACTGTTTTTT.

The gene calls are TRBV9 and TRBJ1-4; D ambiguous. The CDR3 runs to 15 residues. V was pared by 3 bases and J by 5 bases, with 14 bases between. Germline CDR1 and CDR2: SGDLS and YYNGEE. The CDR3 DNA sequence: TGTGCCAGCAGCGCCCAGATGGGTCCGAATGAAAAACTGTTTTTT. Protein: CASSAQMGPNEKLFF.

The chain couples TRBV25-1 to TRBJ1-2; D is unresolved. The CDR3 has 12 residues. Germline CDR1 MGHDK, CDR2 SYGVNS. The V end lost 5 bases, the J end lost 5 bases, and 9 bases lay between the germline ends. Here the CDR3 DNA reads TGTGCCAGCAGTCTGGCAGCGTATGGCTACACCTTC. Amino acid sequence: CASSLAAYGYTF.

In regard to this clone: Other DNA sequences from this sample encode an identical CDR3 as well. The chain recombines TRBV14 with TRBJ1-2; D ambiguous. CDR1 and CDR2 (germline): SGHDN, FVKESK. Trimming took 0 bases from V and 4 from J, leaving 9 bases between them. This CDR3 spans 14 amino acids. As DNA, the CDR3 is TGTGCCAGCAGCCAAGACAACCGGGGCTATGGCTACACCTTC. Its translation: CASSQDNRGYGYTF.

V usage is TRBV18 and J usage is TRBJ1-5, with D perhaps TRBD1 (6 bases). Germline assignment: CDR1 KGHSH and CDR2 LQKENI. V lost 3 bases, J lost 2 bases, and 17 bases lay in between. The CDR3 loop spans 17 amino acids. The CDR3 region is CASSPFMGGSGNQPQHF. DNA of the CDR3: TGTGCCAGCTCACCTTTTATGGGGGGCTCAGGCAATCAGCCCCAGCATTTT. The full variable domain, in which reference TRBV18 and TRBJ1-5 provide the parts outside the CDR3, is NAGVMQNPRHLVRRRGQEARLRCSPMKGHSHVYWYRQLPEEGLKFMVYLQKENIIDESGMPKERFSAEFPKEGPSILRIQQVVRGDSAAYFCASSPFMGGSGNQPQHFGDGTRLSIL.

This CDR3 is CASSSPSGQGLKSQHF. The CDR3 DNA reads TGTGCCAGCAGCTCCCCGTCGGGACAGGGGCTTAAGTCCCAGCATTTT. The chain links TRBV7-2 to TRBJ1-5; TRBD1 aligns across 10 bases. Germline V gene lookup returns CDR1 SGHTA and CDR2 FQGNSA. The CDR3 extends over 16 amino acids. With 4 bases clipped from V and 11 bases from J, the junction kept 14 bases outside the gene matches.

The chain uses TRBV30 and TRBJ2-3; D remains unclear. Germline V gene sequence: CDR1 GTSNPN, CDR2 SVGIG (reference sequence). The CDR3 length is 14 residues. V was pared by 0 bases and J by 0 bases, with 7 bases between. CDR3 region: CAWSVSLSTDTQYF. In DNA form, the CDR3 reads TGTGCCTGGAGTGTCAGCCTTAGCACAGATACGCAGTATTTT.

The genes are TRBV18 and TRBJ1-1, with TRBD1 matching over 7 bases. The ends lost 3 bases at V and 3 bases at J; junction bases unmatched: 7. There are 15 residues in the CDR3. The germline CDR1 and CDR2 sequences are KGHSH and LQKENI. The CDR3 DNA reads TGTGCCAGCTCACCTAAGACAGGGTTGGACACTGAAGCTTTCTTT. It encodes CASSPKTGLDTEAFF.

V and J are TRBV10-1 and TRBJ2-1; possible D gene TRBD2, 6 bases. The germline V gene has CDR1 WNHNN and CDR2 SYGVQD (reference sequence). This CDR3 has 15 amino acids. Trimming removed 3 bases from V and 2 bases from J, with 11 bases in between. The CDR3 protein is CASSEGGEPYNEQFF. CDR3 nucleotide sequence: TGCGCCAGCAGTGAAGGAGGGGAACCCTACAATGAGCAGTTCTTC.

The chain couples TRBV5-1 to TRBJ1-4, with 9 bases matching TRBD1. The CDR3 spans 14 residues. Germline V CDR1 and CDR2: SGHRS, YFSETQ. The junction had 5 bases not matched to a gene; V was cut back by 4 bases and J by 7 bases. As DNA, the CDR3 is TGCGCCAGCAGCAGGACAGGGGACGCTGAAAAACTGTTTTTT. Its translation: CASSRTGDAEKLFF.

The genes are TRBV6-6 and TRBJ2-7; D possibly corresponds to TRBD2 (6 bases). The germline V gene encodes CDR1 MNHNY and CDR2 SVGAGI (reference sequence). The CDR3 length is 14 residues. Trimming removed 4 bases from V and 4 bases from J, with 14 bases in between. CDR3 sequence: CASSWRGGGYEQYF. CDR3 DNA: TGTGCCAGCAGTTGGCGGGGCGGCGGTTACGAGCAGTACTTC.

The chain links TRBV6-2 or TRBV6-3 to TRBJ2-1, with 16 bases that match TRBD2. This CDR3 contains 18 residues. Germline trimming cut 2 bases from V and 6 bases from J; bases unmatched to any gene: 7. CDR1 and CDR2 (germline): MNHEY, SVGEGT. The CDR3 is CASSYRGLAGGPGNEQFF. Written as DNA, the CDR3 is TGTGCCAGCAGTTACCGGGGACTAGCGGGGGGGCCCGGCAATGAGCAGTTCTTC.

The genes are TRBV6-5 and TRBJ2-5; 10 bases are a match to TRBD2. The CDR3 totals 15 residues. The germline V gene has CDR1 MNHEY and CDR2 SVGAGI. V shed 6 bases and J 3 bases; nucleotides not matched to a gene: 7. Written as DNA, the CDR3 is TGTGCCAGCAGAGGCCCGGGACTAGCGAAAGAGACCCAGTACTTC. Its protein is CASRGPGLAKETQYF.

The chain links TRBV6-2 or TRBV6-3 to TRBJ2-1, with TRBD2 identical over 11 bases. This CDR3 spans 16 amino acids. Germline assignment: CDR1 MNHEY and CDR2 SVGEGT. The V segment lost 2 bases and the J segment 13 bases; nucleotides outside the gene matches: 13. In DNA, the CDR3 is TGTGCCAGCAGTTACCCTAGCGGGGGGCTCCGAGGAAGCCAGTTCTTC. Translation gives CASSYPSGGLRGSQFF.

A single count supports this clone. The chain recombines TRBV14 with TRBJ2-3; 8 bases line up with TRBD2. V trimming: 3 bases; J trimming: 4 bases; junction bases outside the gene matches: 12. Looked up from germline, CDR1 is SGHDN and CDR2 is FVKESK. CDR3 length: 17 amino acids. For the CDR3, the DNA is TGTGCCAGCAGCCAGTTTGGTTTTAGCGGGGCGCCAGATACGCAGTATTTT. This gives the protein CASSQFGFSGAPDTQYF.